The rows below give T cell receptor beta chains drawn from one sample of a study of response to subunit inactivated influenza vaccine. TCRdb called the RT-PCR reads again in MiXCR, with one record for every CDR3 protein. The table has hundreds of thousands of distinct CDR3 sequences, over 11% seen once. The sequencing here drew on PBMCs from blood, taken approximately 15 days before vaccination. The receptors were sampled from a man aged 45-60 years who received an inactivated influenza vaccine. Each CDR3 is given with its conserved first and last residue. The order of the fields is V gene, J gene, CDR3 protein.

TRBV11-2	TRBJ2-1	CASSSETGSYNEQFF
TRBV7-9	TRBJ2-1	CASSVLAGGSYNEQFF
TRBV28	TRBJ1-1	CASRREGTPYEAFF
TRBV12-3/TRBV12-4	TRBJ1-2	CASSLGQENYGYTF
TRBV5-5	TRBJ2-1	CASSLEGPGVTNEQFF
TRBV4-1	TRBJ1-3	CASSQFWIDQGNTIYF
TRBV20-1	TRBJ1-2	CSPEGTGGNGYTF
TRBV7-2	TRBJ2-3	CASSSTSGPRVDTQYF
TRBV12-3/TRBV12-4	TRBJ2-1	CASSPTSGRVNEQFF
TRBV6-6	TRBJ1-1	CASSVGREAFF
TRBV12-3/TRBV12-4	TRBJ1-2	CASAGTWIYGYTF
TRBV29-1	TRBJ2-2	CSAGLGVGTGELFF
TRBV24-1	TRBJ2-3	CATSDFTSSTDTQYF
TRBV2	TRBJ2-7	CASSGSSGRGTSEQYF
TRBV6-5	TRBJ1-1	CASSYRAFNTEAFF
TRBV28	TRBJ2-7	CASSVGTSAPTYEQYF
TRBV15	TRBJ2-5	CATSKYRDYQETQYF
TRBV15	TRBJ1-2	CATSTPTGYGYTF
TRBV6-2/TRBV6-3	TRBJ1-1	CASGNRMNTEAFF
TRBV20-1	TRBJ2-1	CSARDPRNNEQFF
TRBV13	TRBJ2-5	CASTKLTSGETQYF
TRBV30	TRBJ2-7	CAWSVDRGLEQYF
TRBV12-3/TRBV12-4	TRBJ1-5	CASSLGITYNQPQHF
TRBV20-1	TRBJ2-7	CSARDPRSGPSYEQYF
TRBV6-5	TRBJ2-7	CASSYSSTVSYEQYF
TRBV15	TRBJ2-3	CATSRLPGLDLDTQYF
TRBV9	TRBJ2-1	CASNLDGENEQFF
TRBV6-1	TRBJ1-2	CASSLGQTANYGYTF
TRBV25-1	TRBJ2-7	CASSESRAPREQYF
TRBV6-2/TRBV6-3	TRBJ1-2	CASSLRIFGYTF
TRBV12-3/TRBV12-4	TRBJ2-4	CASSPSGVLNIQYF